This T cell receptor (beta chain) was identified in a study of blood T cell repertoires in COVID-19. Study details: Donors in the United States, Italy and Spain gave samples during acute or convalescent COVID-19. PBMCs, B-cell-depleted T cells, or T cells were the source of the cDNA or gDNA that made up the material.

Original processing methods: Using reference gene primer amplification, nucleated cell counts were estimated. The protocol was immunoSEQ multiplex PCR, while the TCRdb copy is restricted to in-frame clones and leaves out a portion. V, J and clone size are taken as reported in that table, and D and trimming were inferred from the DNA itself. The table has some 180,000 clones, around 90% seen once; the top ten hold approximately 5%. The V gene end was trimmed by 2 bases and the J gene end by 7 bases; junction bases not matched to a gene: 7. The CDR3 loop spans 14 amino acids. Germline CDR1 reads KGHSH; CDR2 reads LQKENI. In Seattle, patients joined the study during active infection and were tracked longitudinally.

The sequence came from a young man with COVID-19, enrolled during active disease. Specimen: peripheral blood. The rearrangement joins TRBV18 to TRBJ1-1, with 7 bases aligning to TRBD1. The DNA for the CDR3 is TGTGCCAGCTCACCAACAGGGGAAGTTATTGAAGCTTTCTTT. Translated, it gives CASSPTGEVIEAFF.